The entry below describes one TCR beta chain. Its target is not known. The source of the sample is a study of cytomegalovirus exposure and HLA in healthy donors. The study's findings and limits: A cluster of highly shared sequence variants was likely a sequencing artifact. While the bulk of TCR sequences proved rare, some public TCRs turned up in many donors.

Vbeta (60) and Jbeta (13) primers were used in the PCR. Sequenced by immunoSEQ multiplex PCR; TCRdb stores in-frame clones only, minus some. The repertoire includes 100,000 to 150,000 clones, roughly 79% of them detected once, and approximately 1.6% sits in the top ten. Specimen: PBMCs. This TCR was recovered from a woman aged 18-35 years in good health and CMV-seronegative.

CDR3 nucleotides: TGTGCCAGCAGCACCGGCTCGGAGGGAAACACCATATATTTT. Its protein is CASSTGSEGNTIYF. The V and J genes are TRBV5-4 and TRBJ1-3; D gene uncertain. Trimming removed 4 bases from V and 4 bases from J, with 12 bases in between. CDR3 length equals 14 residues. Germline CDR1 SGHNT, CDR2 YYREEE (reference sequence).